This TCR beta chain is drawn from a study of T cells in Graves' hyperthyroidism and ophthalmopathy. Uncontrolled infections, other autoimmune diseases, pregnancy or lactation led to exclusion of patients. This CDR3 has 14 amino acids. In germline, CDR1 is MDHEN, CDR2 SYDVKM. Trimming cost V 6 bases and J 9 bases; bases outside gene matches: 14. RNA transcripts gave rise to amplified TCR beta CDR3 regions. The HTBI set primed first-round TCR CDR3 RT-PCR. TCRdb independently ran MiXCR on the multiplex PCR reads; one entry per CDR3 protein. The sample lists 620,000 or so distinct CDR3 sequences; 14% were seen once. This clonotype was observed a few times.

The clonotype was recovered from a woman aged 45-65 years with Graves' ophthalmopathy. Specimen: blood. The V gene is TRBV28, the J gene TRBJ2-7, with 7 bases fitting TRBD1. CDR3: CASSLRDSGLGQYF. DNA of the CDR3: TGTGCCAGCAGCCTCCGGGACAGTGGTTTGGGGCAGTACTTC.